This paragraph reports one T cell receptor (beta chain). Each donor gave 9.5 to 10 milliliters of peripheral blood. The CDR3 consists of 16 residues. The V gene end was trimmed by 4 bases and the J gene end by 4 bases; junction bases not matched to a gene: 10. Germline loops: CDR1 MGHRA, CDR2 YSYEKL. This sample is part of a study of blood T cells in healthy people across ages. Alongside a J-beta primer mix, a sample-barcoded 5' primer served in a second PCR lasting roughly 7 to 11 cycles. A single record per CDR3 protein comes from TCRdb applying MiXCR to the 5' RACE reads. The sample includes 1.5 million to 1.8 million distinct CDR3 sequences, 40% to 45% of them seen just once.

This chain joins TRBV4-1 and TRBJ2-1; 7 positions match TRBD2. The specimen was blood. This receptor was obtained from a woman under 30 in good health. The CDR3: CASSRGGLADYNEQFF. The CDR3 DNA reads as TGCGCCAGCAGCCGGGGCGGCCTAGCGGATTACAATGAGCAGTTCTTC.